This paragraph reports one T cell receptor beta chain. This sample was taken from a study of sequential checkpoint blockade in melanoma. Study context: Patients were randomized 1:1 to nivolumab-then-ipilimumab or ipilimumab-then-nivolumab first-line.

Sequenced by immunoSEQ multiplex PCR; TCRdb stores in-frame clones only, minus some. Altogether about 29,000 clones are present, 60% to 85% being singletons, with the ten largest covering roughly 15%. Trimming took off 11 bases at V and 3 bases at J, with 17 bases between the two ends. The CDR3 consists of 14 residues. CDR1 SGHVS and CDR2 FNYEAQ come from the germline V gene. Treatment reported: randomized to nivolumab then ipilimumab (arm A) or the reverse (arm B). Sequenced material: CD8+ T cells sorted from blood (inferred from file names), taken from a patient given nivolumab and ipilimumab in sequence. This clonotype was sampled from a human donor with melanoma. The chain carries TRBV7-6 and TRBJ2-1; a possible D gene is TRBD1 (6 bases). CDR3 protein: CASRGAGVYNEQFF. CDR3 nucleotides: TGTGCCTCTCGAGGGGCAGGGGTCTACAATGAGCAGTTCTTC.